This T cell receptor beta chain is drawn from a study of T-cell memory formation after mild COVID-19. V shed 2 bases and J shed 7 bases, with 12 bases lying between them. The CDR3 is made up of 13 amino acids. From germline, CDR1 is DFQATT and CDR2 SNEGSKA (reference sequence). A single record per CDR3 protein comes from TCRdb applying MiXCR to the 5' RACE reads. The sample includes roughly 550,000 distinct CDR3 sequences, about a fifth of them seen just once. The chain carries TRBV20-1 and TRBJ2-1, with D possibly matching TRBD1 (5 bases). What was sequenced was PBMCs or a T cell subset sorted from them (not recorded which). This sequence was found in an adult woman who had mild COVID-19 (a few samples of this study predate the infection). Cell type and time point are not known. The chain's CDR3 is CSARLAGLNEQFF. In DNA, the CDR3 is TGCAGTGCTAGATTAGCAGGGTTGAATGAGCAGTTCTTC.